The 27 T cell receptor beta chains listed next were all sequenced from one sample in a study of blood T cell repertoires in COVID-19. Assay: immunoSEQ multiplex PCR; the TCRdb copy retains only in-frame clones and omits some. The sample yields fewer than 120,000 clones, nearly 80% seen once. Sequencing was done on a sample of peripheral blood. The origin of the receptors is an elderly woman with active or convalescent COVID-19.

The chain recombines TRBV5-1 with TRBJ2-3; D is possibly TRBD1 (7 bases). CDR1 and CDR2 (germline): SGHRS, YFSETQ. Deletions cut 4 bases from V and 6 bases from J, with 15 bases between. The CDR3 is 14 amino acids. CDR3 DNA sequence: TGCGCCAGCAGCATACAGGGGACTGGGGATACGCAGTATTTT. It specifies CASSIQGTGDTQYF. Full variable domain (rest looked up from reference TRBV5-1 and TRBJ2-3): KAGVTQTPRYLIKTRGQQVTLSCSPISGHRSVSWYQQTPGQGLQFLFEYFSETQRNKGNFPGRFSGRQFSNSRSEMNVSTLELGDSALYLCASSIQGTGDTQYFGPGTRLTVL.

The chain is built from TRBV19 and TRBJ2-1; 8 nucleotides line up with TRBD2. Trimming removed 6 bases from V and 5 bases from J; junction bases left unmatched: 12. Germline-derived CDR1 and CDR2 are LNHDA and SQIVND (reference sequence). This CDR3 is built from 16 residues. CDR3 sequence (DNA): TGTGCCAGTAGCCTATCGGGACTAGGTACGCACAATGAGCAGTTCTTC. Translation: CASSLSGLGTHNEQFF.

The sample holds many counts of this clone. The J gene is TRBJ2-1, the V gene TRBV27; 11 positions match TRBD2. Germline values: CDR1 MNHEY, CDR2 SMNVEV (reference sequence). V lost 6 bases to trimming and J lost 8 bases; unmatched junction nucleotides: 6. The CDR3 length is 14 residues. The DNA for the CDR3 is TGTGCCAGCAGCCCTAGCGGGAGGTGGGATGAGCAGTTCTTC. This sequence encodes CASSPSGRWDEQFF.

The genes are TRBV15 and TRBJ2-7; 10 bases agree with TRBD2. Losses at the gene ends were 3 bases for V and 4 bases for J; bases not matched to a gene: 9. Germline-derived CDR1 and CDR2 are LNHNV and YYDKDF (reference sequence). CDR3 size: 16 residues. The CDR3 DNA is TGTGCCACCAGCAGCGCACCAGGACTAGCGGTGTACGAGCAGTACTTC. This sequence encodes CATSSAPGLAVYEQYF. Supplemented by reference TRBV15 and TRBJ2-7, the full variable domain reads DAMVIQNPRYQVTQFGKPVTLSCSQTLNHNVMYWYQQKSSQAPKLLFHYYDKDFNNEADTPDNFQSRRPNTSFCFLDIRSPGLGDTAMYLCATSSAPGLAVYEQYFGPGTRLTVT.

The rearrangement uses TRBV6-6 and TRBJ2-7, with 10 bases that match TRBD2. J lost 3 bases, V lost 9 bases, and 8 bases had no gene match. The germline CDR1 and CDR2 sequences are MNHNY and SVGAGI (reference sequence). The CDR3 runs 14 residues. CDR3 region: CASQTPSGSYEQYF. The CDR3 DNA is TGTGCCAGTCAAACGCCTAGCGGGAGCTACGAGCAGTACTTC.

This clone occurred a few times. The CDR3 reads CASLGLYNEQFF. CDR3 DNA: TGTGCCAGCCTTGGACTATACAATGAGCAGTTCTTC. The chain is built from TRBV2 and TRBJ2-1, with D perhaps matching TRBD2 (6 bases). The CDR3 length is 12 residues. Per germline, CDR1 SNHLY and CDR2 FYNNEI. Between the trimmed V and J ends, which lost 8 bases and 4 bases, there was a span of 9 bases.

The gene calls are TRBV5-1 and TRBJ2-7; 8 bases are shared with TRBD1. The CDR3 is 14 residues long. Unmatched junction bases numbered 12, after V lost 9 bases and J lost 4 bases. CDR1 and CDR2 (germline): SGHRS, YFSETQ. The CDR3 nucleotides are TGCGCCACACGAACCGGGACAGGAGGATACGAGCAGTACTTC. Its protein product is CATRTGTGGYEQYF. Based on the CDR3 plus reference TRBV5-1 and TRBJ2-7, the full variable domain is KAGVTQTPRYLIKTRGQQVTLSCSPISGHRSVSWYQQTPGQGLQFLFEYFSETQRNKGNFPGRFSGRQFSNSRSEMNVSTLELGDSALYLCATRTGTGGYEQYFGPGTRLTVT.

The rearrangement links TRBV7-9 to TRBJ2-3; 8 bases map to TRBD2. CDR1 is SEHNR, CDR2 FQNEAQ, per germline (reference sequence). CDR3 length: 14 amino acids. V gave up 6 bases and J gave up 2 bases; unmatched junction bases: 4. The CDR3 bases are TGTGCCAGCAGACGGACTAGCCACACAGATACGCAGTATTTT. Its translation is CASRRTSHTDTQYF. The full variable domain, rest sourced from reference TRBV7-9 and TRBJ2-3, is DTGVSQNPRHKITKRGQNVTFRCDPISEHNRLYWYRQTLGQGPEFLTYFQNEAQLEKSRLLSDRFSAERPKGSFSTLEIQRTEQGDSAMYLCASRRTSHTDTQYFGPGTRLTVL.

The sample holds many counts of this clone. The genes are TRBV12-3 or TRBV12-4 and TRBJ1-1, with D unclear. Trimming pared 6 bases from V and 6 bases from J, leaving 5 bases between. CDR3 size: 10 residues. DNA of the CDR3: TGTGCCAGCAGAGCTTCTGAAGCTTTCTTT. Translation gives CASRASEAFF.

A few counts support this clone. CDR3 sequence: CASSPSGGSGYTF. Written as DNA, the CDR3 is TGTGCCAGCAGTCCGTCAGGGGGGTCTGGCTACACCTTC. The chain employs TRBV27 and TRBJ1-2, with TRBD1 matching over 7 bases. Germline V CDR1 and CDR2: MNHEY, SMNVEV (reference sequence). V shed 5 bases, J shed 7 bases, and the junction held 7 bases outside the gene matches. The CDR3 runs 13 residues.

V usage is TRBV10-3 and J usage is TRBJ2-5, with 8 bases matching TRBD2. The CDR3 consists of 18 residues. In germline, CDR1 is ENHRY, CDR2 SYGVKD. Trimming took 9 bases from V and 2 from J; bases not matched to a gene: 20. The CDR3 spells CAMTASPLSGTKQETQYF. The CDR3 DNA reads as TGTGCCATGACAGCTTCTCCTCTTAGCGGGACTAAACAAGAGACCCAGTACTTC.

The chain carries TRBV9 and TRBJ2-1, with TRBD2 matching 7 bases. Trimming at V came to 0 bases and at J to 2 bases, leaving 5 bases not matched to a gene. CDR3 size: 16 residues. Germline CDR1 reads SGDLS; CDR2 reads YYNGEE. The CDR3 reads CASSVAAGAAYNEQFF. The CDR3, as DNA: TGTGCCAGCAGCGTAGCCGCGGGAGCTGCCTACAATGAGCAGTTCTTC.

V gene TRBV4-3 combines with J gene TRBJ2-3; D is possibly TRBD1 (5 bases). This CDR3 is 17 amino acids long. Trimming took off 0 bases at V and 0 bases at J, with 13 bases between the two ends. Germline lookup yields CDR1 LGHNA and CDR2 YSLEER. The CDR3 DNA reads as TGCGCCAGCAGCCAAGATGGACACCCAACTAGCACAGATACGCAGTATTTT. It is translated as CASSQDGHPTSTDTQYF.

This chain uses TRBV19 with TRBJ1-5; D remains unclear. V was shortened by 6 bases and J by 7 bases, with 4 bases between the two germline ends. From germline, CDR1 is LNHDA and CDR2 SQIVND (reference sequence). The CDR3 sequence is 10 residues long. The CDR3 is CASRAQPQHF. The CDR3 DNA follows: TGTGCCAGTAGGGCCCAGCCCCAGCATTTT.

V and J are TRBV29-1 and TRBJ1-2; 10 bases agree with TRBD1. The CDR3 consists of 12 residues. The J segment lost 6 bases and the V segment lost 7 bases, leaving 5 bases of the junction unmatched. CDR1 is SQVTM and CDR2 is ANQGSEA in the germline V gene. CDR3 sequence: CSGGDRGDGYTF. CDR3 DNA: TGCAGCGGTGGGGACAGGGGAGATGGCTACACCTTC.

In regard to this clone: A read error may explain this, as a much larger clone is one base away. The same CDR3 also results from other DNA sequences found in this sample. The CDR3 bases are TGTGCCAGCAGCTCAGGGTCCACCGGGGAGCTGTTTTTT. Translation: CASSSGSTGELFF. This chain links TRBV7-3 with TRBJ2-2; TRBD1 might be the D (5 bases). Trimming left V 4 bases short and J 4 bases short, with 7 bases between. This CDR3 contains 13 residues. Looked up from germline, CDR1 is SGHTA and CDR2 is FQGTGA.

V usage is TRBV7-2 and J usage is TRBJ2-2, with D perhaps TRBD2 (6 bases). The CDR3 consists of 16 residues. Germline CDR1 and CDR2: SGHTA and FQGNSA. Deletions cut 2 bases from V and 2 bases from J, with 12 bases between. The CDR3 is CASSLLGSGNTGELFF. The CDR3 DNA reads as TGTGCCAGCAGCTTACTCGGTAGCGGCAACACCGGGGAGCTGTTTTTT.

The chain has TRBV21-1 and TRBJ2-5; TRBD2, the D gene given by the table, was not confirmed from the DNA. TRBV21-1 is labeled a pseudogene. The CDR3 sequence is 16 residues long. CDR3 DNA sequence: TGTGCCCTGAAAAAAAGGAGCGACTTGGACCAAGAGACCCAGTACTTC. Amino acids: CALKKRSDLDQETQYF.

This clone was seen more than once but under ten times. This chain uses TRBV29-1 with TRBJ2-1; 9 bases agree with TRBD2. V lost 5 bases and J lost 2; bases outside the gene matches: 10. The CDR3 consists of 16 residues. The germline gives CDR1 SQVTM, CDR2 ANQGSEA. CDR3 nucleotides: TGCAGCGTTCTCGGGGGCGGACTAGCGACCTACAATGAGCAGTTCTTC. It yields the protein CSVLGGGLATYNEQFF.

The chain recombines TRBV5-1 with TRBJ2-5, with 7 nucleotides matching TRBD1. This CDR3 region has 14 residues. In germline, CDR1 is SGHRS, CDR2 YFSETQ. J gave up 3 bases and V 4 bases, and 6 bases lay outside the gene matches. The CDR3 region is CASSKGQLEETQYF. The CDR3 bases are TGCGCCAGCAGCAAGGGACAGTTGGAAGAGACCCAGTACTTC.

This clone has only a few counts. V and J are TRBV7-8 and TRBJ2-1, with 7 bases matching TRBD2. With V trimmed by 5 bases and J by 0 bases, 10 bases remained unmatched. The CDR3 is made up of 17 amino acids. Looked up from germline, CDR1 is SGHVS and CDR2 is FQNEAQ. The CDR3 region is CASSPATGRSSYNEQFF. In DNA, the CDR3 is TGTGCCAGCAGCCCTGCAACCGGGAGGAGCTCCTACAATGAGCAGTTCTTC.

V is TRBV19 and J is TRBJ1-1; a possible D gene is TRBD1 (6 bases). The length of the CDR3 is 15 residues. Germline V CDR1 and CDR2: LNHDA, SQIVND (reference sequence). With 6 bases removed from V and 0 bases from J, the gap between germline ends came to 14 bases. CDR3 sequence (DNA): TGTGCCAGTAGGCGGAGGACAGAAGTGAACACTGAAGCTTTCTTT. Protein product: CASRRRTEVNTEAFF.

V is TRBV6-4 and J is TRBJ2-1; 10 nucleotides agree with TRBD2. Trimming cost V 4 bases and J 6 bases; bases outside gene matches: 3. This CDR3 has 14 residues. CDR1 is MRHNA, CDR2 SNTAGT, per germline. The CDR3 region is CASSVTSGINEQFF. In DNA form, the CDR3 reads TGTGCCAGCAGTGTAACTAGCGGGATCAATGAGCAGTTCTTC.

This clone was counted once. V gene TRBV7-8 combines with J gene TRBJ2-1; TRBD2 matches at 10 bases. With V trimmed by 1 base and J by 3 bases, 6 bases remained unmatched. Germline V gene lookup returns CDR1 SGHVS and CDR2 FQNEAQ. The CDR3 is made up of 17 amino acids. The CDR3 is CASSLGKREGIYNEQFF. CDR3 DNA sequence: TGTGCCAGCAGCTTAGGAAAGCGGGAGGGCATCTACAATGAGCAGTTCTTC.

The chain uses TRBV11-2 and TRBJ2-3, with 8 bases aligning to TRBD2. Trimming took 5 bases from V and 4 from J; bases not matched to a gene: 8. The germline CDR1 and CDR2 sequences are SGHAT and FQNNGV. The CDR3 contains 15 residues. The CDR3 protein is CASSPRSGSPDTQYF. The CDR3 bases are TGTGCCAGCAGCCCTCGGAGCGGGAGTCCAGATACGCAGTATTTT. The full variable domain, its missing parts supplied by reference TRBV11-2 and TRBJ2-3, is EAGVAQSPRYKIIEKRQSVAFWCNPISGHATLYWYQQILGQGPKLLIQFQNNGVVDDSQLPKDRFSAERLKGVDSTLKIQPAKLEDSAVYLCASSPRSGSPDTQYFGPGTRLTVL.

The chain carries TRBV6-2 or TRBV6-3 and TRBJ2-7; D unresolved. Trimming cost V 0 bases and J 5 bases, with 17 bases left between them. There are 16 residues in the CDR3. Germline V CDR1 and CDR2: MNHEY, SVGEGT. This CDR3 reads CASSYSLSLYSDEQYF. The DNA of the CDR3 is TGTGCCAGCAGTTACTCGTTATCCCTTTATTCCGACGAGCAGTACTTC.

V usage is TRBV6-1 and J usage is TRBJ1-5, with 8 bases aligning to TRBD1. CDR3 length: 15 amino acids. Per the germline V gene, CDR1 is MNHNS and CDR2 is SASEGT. V lost 8 bases, J lost 7 bases, and 13 bases stayed unmatched. The CDR3 region has the DNA TGTGCCAGCTGTGGGGGGGCAGGGGGCGGGCAGCCCCAGCATTTT. Residues: CASCGGAGGGQPQHF.